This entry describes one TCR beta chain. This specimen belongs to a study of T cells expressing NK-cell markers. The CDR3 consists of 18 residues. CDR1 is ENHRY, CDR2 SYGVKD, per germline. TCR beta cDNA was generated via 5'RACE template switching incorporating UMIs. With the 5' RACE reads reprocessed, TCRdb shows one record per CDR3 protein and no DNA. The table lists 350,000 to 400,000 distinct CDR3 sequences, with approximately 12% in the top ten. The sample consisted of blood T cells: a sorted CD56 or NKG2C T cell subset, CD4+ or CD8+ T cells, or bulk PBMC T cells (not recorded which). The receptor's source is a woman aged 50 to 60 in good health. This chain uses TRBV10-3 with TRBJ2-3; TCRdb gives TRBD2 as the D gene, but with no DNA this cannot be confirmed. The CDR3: CAMSRDLLSRGDTDTQYF.